The subject of this entry is one T cell receptor (beta chain). What it binds is not known. The CDR3 is 13 amino acids. Germline CDR1 is SQVTM and CDR2 is ANQGSEA. V dropped 2 bases and J dropped 0 bases, with 5 bases sitting between them. The sample belongs to a study of CD8+ T cells in alopecia areata. cDNA prepared by RNA extraction and subsequent reverse transcription served as the template for sequencing. Sequencing used immunoSEQ multiplex PCR; TCRdb keeps in-frame clones, though not all of them. Here the sample spans 110,000 or so clones, around two fifths being singletons. The study, taken as a whole, reports: Sequences from scalp samples also cover resident alphabeta T cells of normal skin.

This receptor was identified in a human donor with alopecia areata. This chain uses TRBV29-1 with TRBJ2-4, with D hard to call. The source material was CD4+ T cells sorted from blood. The CDR3 DNA follows: TGCAGCGTTGAACCCCTAGCCAAAAACATTCAGTACTTC. Residues: CSVEPLAKNIQYF.